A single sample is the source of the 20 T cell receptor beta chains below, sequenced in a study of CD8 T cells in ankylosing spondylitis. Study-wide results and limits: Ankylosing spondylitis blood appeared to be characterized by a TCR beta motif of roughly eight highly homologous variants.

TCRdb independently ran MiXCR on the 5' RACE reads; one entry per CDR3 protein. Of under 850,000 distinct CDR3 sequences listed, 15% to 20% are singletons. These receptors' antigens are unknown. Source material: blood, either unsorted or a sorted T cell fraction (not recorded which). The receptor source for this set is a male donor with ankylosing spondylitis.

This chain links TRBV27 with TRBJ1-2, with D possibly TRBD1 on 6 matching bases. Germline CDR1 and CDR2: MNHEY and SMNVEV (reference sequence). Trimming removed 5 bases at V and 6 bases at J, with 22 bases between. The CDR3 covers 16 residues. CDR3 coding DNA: TGTGCCAGCAGTCCTGGGGGGGTACAGGGATCCAATGGCTACACCTTC. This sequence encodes CASSPGGVQGSNGYTF.

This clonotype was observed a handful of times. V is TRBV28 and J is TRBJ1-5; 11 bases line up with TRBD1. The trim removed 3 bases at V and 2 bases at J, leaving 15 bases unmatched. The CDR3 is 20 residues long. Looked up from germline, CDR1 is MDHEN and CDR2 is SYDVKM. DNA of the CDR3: TGTGCCAGCAGTTTTGTCCTCGGACAGGGGGCTGCGTATGGCAATCAGCCCCAGCATTTT. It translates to CASSFVLGQGAAYGNQPQHF.

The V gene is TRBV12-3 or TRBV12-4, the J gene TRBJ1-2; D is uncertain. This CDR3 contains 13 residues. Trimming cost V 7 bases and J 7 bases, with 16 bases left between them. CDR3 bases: TGTGCCAGCACCTCCGGCTCGACGGGTGGCTACACCTTC. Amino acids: CASTSGSTGGYTF.

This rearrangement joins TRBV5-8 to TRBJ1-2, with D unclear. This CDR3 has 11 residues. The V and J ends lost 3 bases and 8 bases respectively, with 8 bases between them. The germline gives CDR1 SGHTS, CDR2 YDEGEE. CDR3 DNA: TGTGCCAGCAGCTACAATAGAGGCTACACCTTC. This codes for CASSYNRGYTF.

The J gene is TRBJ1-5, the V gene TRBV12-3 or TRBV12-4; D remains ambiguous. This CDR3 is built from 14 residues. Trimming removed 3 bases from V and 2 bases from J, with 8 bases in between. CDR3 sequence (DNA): TGTGCCAGCAGTTTGTGGCTCGGCAATCAGCCCCAGCATTTT. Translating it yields CASSLWLGNQPQHF.

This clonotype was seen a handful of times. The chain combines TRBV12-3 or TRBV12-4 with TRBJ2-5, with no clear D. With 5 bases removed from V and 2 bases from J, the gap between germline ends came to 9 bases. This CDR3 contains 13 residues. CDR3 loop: CASSPYGQETQYF. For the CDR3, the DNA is TGTGCCAGCAGTCCCTACGGGCAAGAGACCCAGTACTTC.

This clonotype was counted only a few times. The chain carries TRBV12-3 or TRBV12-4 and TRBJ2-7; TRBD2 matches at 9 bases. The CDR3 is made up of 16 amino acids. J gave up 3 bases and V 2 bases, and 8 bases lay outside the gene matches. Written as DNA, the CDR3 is TGTGCCAGCAGTTTAAGGCTAGCGGGACGAAGCTACGAGCAGTACTTC. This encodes CASSLRLAGRSYEQYF.

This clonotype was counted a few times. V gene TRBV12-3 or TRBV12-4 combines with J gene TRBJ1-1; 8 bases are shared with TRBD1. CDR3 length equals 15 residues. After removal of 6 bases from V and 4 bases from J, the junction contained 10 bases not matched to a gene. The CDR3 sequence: CASRRRTGTSTEAFF. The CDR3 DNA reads TGTGCCAGCAGACGTAGGACAGGGACGAGCACTGAAGCTTTCTTT.

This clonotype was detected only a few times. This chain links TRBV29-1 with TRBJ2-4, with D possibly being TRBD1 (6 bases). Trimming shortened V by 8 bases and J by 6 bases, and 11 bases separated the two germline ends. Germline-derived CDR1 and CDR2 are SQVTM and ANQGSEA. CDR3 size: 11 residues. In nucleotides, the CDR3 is TGCAGCTCAGTCAGGGGAAACATTCAGTACTTC. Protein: CSSVRGNIQYF.

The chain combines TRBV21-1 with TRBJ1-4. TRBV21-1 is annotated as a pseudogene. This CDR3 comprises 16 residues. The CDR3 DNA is TGTGCCAGCAGCAAAGGGAGAAGGGAAGGTAATGAAAAACTGTTTTTT. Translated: CASSKGRREGNEKLFF.

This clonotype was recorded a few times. The DNA of the CDR3 is TGTGCCAGCAGCTTATTAACCTCCCCCTACAATGAGCAGTTCTTC. Translation gives CASSLLTSPYNEQFF. The rearrangement joins TRBV11-2 to TRBJ2-1; D gene ambiguous. This CDR3 has 15 amino acids. The ends were cut back, 2 bases at V and 2 bases at J, with 10 bases in the middle. CDR1 and CDR2 from the germline V gene are SGHAT and FQNNGV.

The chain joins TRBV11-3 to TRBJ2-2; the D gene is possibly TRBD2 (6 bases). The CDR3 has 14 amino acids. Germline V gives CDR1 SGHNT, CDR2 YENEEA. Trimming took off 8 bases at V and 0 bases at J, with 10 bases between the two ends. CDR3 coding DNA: TGTGCCAGCCGGGGCGGGACGAACACCGGGGAGCTGTTTTTT. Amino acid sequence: CASRGGTNTGELFF.

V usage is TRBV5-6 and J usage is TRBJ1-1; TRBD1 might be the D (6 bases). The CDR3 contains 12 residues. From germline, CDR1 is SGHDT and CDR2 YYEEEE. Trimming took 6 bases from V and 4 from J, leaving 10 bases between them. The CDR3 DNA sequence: TGTGCCAGCACAGGGGAGGGCACTGAAGCTTTCTTT. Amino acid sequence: CASTGEGTEAFF. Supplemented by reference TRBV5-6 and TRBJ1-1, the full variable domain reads DAGVTQSPTHLIKTRGQQVTLRCSPKSGHDTVSWYQQALGQGPQFIFQYYEEEERQRGNFPDRFSGHQFPNYSSELNVNALLLGDSALYLCASTGEGTEAFFGQGTRLTVV.

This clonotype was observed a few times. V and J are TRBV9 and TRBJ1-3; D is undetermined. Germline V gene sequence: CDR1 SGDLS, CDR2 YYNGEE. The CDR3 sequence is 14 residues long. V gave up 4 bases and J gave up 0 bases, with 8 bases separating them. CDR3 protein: CASSLQISGNTIYF. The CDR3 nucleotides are TGTGCCAGCAGCTTACAGATCTCTGGAAACACCATATATTTT.

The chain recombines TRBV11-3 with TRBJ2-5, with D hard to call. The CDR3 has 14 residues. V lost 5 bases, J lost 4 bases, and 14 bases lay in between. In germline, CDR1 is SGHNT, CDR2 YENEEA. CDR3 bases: TGTGCCAGCAGCCTCGCAGGCTGGGGAGAGACCCAGTACTTC. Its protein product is CASSLAGWGETQYF.

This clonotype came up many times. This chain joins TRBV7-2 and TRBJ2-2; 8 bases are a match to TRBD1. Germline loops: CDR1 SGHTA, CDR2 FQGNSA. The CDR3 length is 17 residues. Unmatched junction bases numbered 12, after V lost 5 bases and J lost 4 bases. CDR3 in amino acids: CASSPRETGVRTGELFF. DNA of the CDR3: TGTGCCAGCAGCCCCCGCGAGACAGGGGTTCGCACCGGGGAGCTGTTTTTT.

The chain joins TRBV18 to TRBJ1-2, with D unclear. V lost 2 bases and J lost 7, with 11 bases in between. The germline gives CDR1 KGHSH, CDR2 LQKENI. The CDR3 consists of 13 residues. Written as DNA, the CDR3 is TGTGCCAGCTCACCAAGCGACGGACCTGGCTACACCTTC. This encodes CASSPSDGPGYTF.

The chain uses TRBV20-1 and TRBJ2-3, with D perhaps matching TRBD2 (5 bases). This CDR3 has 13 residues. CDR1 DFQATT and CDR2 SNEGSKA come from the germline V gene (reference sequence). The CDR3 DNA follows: TGCAGCATCAAGAGCGGCAGCACAGATACGCAGTATTTT. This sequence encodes CSIKSGSTDTQYF.

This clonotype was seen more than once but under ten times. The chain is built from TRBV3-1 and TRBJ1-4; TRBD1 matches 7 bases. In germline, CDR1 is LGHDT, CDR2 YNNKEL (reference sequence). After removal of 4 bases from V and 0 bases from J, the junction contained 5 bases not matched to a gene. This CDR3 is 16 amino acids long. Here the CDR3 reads CASSRRQGATNEKLFF. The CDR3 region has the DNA TGTGCCAGCAGCCGGCGACAGGGTGCAACTAATGAAAAACTGTTTTTT.

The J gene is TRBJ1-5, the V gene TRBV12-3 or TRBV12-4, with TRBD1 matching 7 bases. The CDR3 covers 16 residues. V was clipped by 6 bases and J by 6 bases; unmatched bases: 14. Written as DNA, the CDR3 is TGTGCCAGCAGCCCGGATTACCGACAGGGTAGTCAGCCCCAGCATTTT. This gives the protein CASSPDYRQGSQPQHF.